The present T cell receptor beta chain was sequenced within a study of T cell responses to AZD1222 COVID-19 vaccine. Study results and caveats: Nearly half of spike-specific TCRs reportedly target unmutated variant regions. Baseline testing showed seropositivity in only five to seven AZD1222 recipients.

The CDR3 is 11 amino acids. Profiling relied on immunoSEQ multiplex PCR, and the TCRdb table lists in-frame clones only, not all of them. Among fewer than 100,000 clones, roughly 87% were seen once, and the ten largest hold approximately 10%. Details on this clone: Its target is not known.

The chain has TRBV12-3 or TRBV12-4 and TRBJ1-2, with a possible D match to TRBD1 (5 bases). This sequence was found in an adult who received the AZD1222 COVID-19 vaccine. The source material was peripheral blood, sampled 28 days after the second AZD1222 dose. This CDR3 is CALSGGYGYTF. The CDR3 DNA follows: TGTGCGCTGTCCGGGGGTTATGGCTACACCTTC.